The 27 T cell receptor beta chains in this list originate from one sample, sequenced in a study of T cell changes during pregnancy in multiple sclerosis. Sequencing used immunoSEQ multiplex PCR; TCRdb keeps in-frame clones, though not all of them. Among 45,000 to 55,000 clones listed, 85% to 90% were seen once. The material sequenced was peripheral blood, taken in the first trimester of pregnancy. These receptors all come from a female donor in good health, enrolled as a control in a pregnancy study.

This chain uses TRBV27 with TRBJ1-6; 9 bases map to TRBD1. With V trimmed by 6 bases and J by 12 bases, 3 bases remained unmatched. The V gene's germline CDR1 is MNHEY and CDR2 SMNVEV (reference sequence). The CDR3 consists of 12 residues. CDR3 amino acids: CASSLTGGPLHF. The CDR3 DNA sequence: TGTGCCAGCAGCCTGACAGGGGGACCCCTCCACTTT.

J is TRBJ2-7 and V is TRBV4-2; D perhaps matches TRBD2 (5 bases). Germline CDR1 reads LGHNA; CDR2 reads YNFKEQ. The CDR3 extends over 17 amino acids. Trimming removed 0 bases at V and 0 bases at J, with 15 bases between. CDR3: CASSQEGSAGLSYEQYF. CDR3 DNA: TGTGCCAGCAGCCAAGAAGGTTCGGCGGGCCTCTCCTACGAGCAGTACTTC.

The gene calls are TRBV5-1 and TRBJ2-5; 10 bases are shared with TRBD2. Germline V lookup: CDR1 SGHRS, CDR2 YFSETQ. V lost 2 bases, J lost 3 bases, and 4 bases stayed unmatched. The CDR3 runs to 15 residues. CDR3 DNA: TGCGCCAGCAGCTTTAGCGGGGGGTATGAAGAGACCCAGTACTTC. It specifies CASSFSGGYEETQYF.

CDR3 in amino acids: CATSRVRGETQYF. For the CDR3, the DNA is TGTGCCACCAGCAGAGTAAGGGGAGAGACCCAGTACTTC. This chain uses TRBV15 with TRBJ2-5; D possibly corresponds to TRBD1 (5 bases). Trimming removed 1 base from V and 4 bases from J, with 7 bases in between. This CDR3 spans 13 amino acids. The V gene's germline CDR1 is LNHNV and CDR2 YYDKDF (reference sequence).

The CDR3 DNA sequence: TGTGCCAGCTCACCTACGACAGAGCACTATGGCTACACCTTC. Protein sequence: CASSPTTEHYGYTF. V is TRBV18 and J is TRBJ1-2; weak D call: TRBD1 (5 bases). The CDR3 spans 14 residues. From germline, CDR1 is KGHSH and CDR2 LQKENI. Trimming removed 3 bases from V and 3 bases from J, with 11 bases in between.

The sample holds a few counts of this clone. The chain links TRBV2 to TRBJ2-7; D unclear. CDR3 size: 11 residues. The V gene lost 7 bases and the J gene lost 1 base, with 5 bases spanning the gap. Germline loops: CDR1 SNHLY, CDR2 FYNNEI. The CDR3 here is CASTASYEQYF. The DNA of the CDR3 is TGTGCCAGCACAGCGTCCTACGAGCAGTACTTC.

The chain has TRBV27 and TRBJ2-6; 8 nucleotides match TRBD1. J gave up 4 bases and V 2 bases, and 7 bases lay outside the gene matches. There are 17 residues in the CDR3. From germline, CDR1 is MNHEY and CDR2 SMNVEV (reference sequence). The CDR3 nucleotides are TGTGCCAGCAGTTTAGCGGCAGGGGGCTTCGGGGCCAACGTCCTGACTTTC. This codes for CASSLAAGGFGANVLTF.

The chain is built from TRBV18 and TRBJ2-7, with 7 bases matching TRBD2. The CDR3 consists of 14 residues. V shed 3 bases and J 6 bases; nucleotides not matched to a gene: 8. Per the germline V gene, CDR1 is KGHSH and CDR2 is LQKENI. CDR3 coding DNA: TGTGCCAGCTCACCCGCGGTGACTAGCAGCGAGCAGTACTTC. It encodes CASSPAVTSSEQYF.

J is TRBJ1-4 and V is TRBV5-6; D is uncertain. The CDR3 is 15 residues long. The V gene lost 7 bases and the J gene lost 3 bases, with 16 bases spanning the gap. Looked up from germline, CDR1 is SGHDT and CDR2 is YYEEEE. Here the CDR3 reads CASPVGEGANEKLFF. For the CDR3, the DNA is TGTGCCAGCCCTGTGGGCGAGGGTGCTAATGAAAAACTGTTTTTT.

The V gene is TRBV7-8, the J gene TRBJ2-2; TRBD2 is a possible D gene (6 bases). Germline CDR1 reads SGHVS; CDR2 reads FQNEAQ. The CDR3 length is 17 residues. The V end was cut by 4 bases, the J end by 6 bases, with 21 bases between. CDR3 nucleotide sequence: TGTGCCAGCAGCTCCGCGGGGCTGGGACTGGTCGCCGGGGAGCTGTTTTTT. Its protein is CASSSAGLGLVAGELFF.

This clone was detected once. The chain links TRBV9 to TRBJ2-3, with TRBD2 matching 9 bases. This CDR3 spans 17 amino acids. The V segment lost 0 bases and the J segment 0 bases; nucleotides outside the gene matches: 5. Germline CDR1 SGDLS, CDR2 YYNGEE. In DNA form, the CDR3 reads TGTGCCAGCAGCGTAGCTGGGCTAGCGGGAAGCACAGATACGCAGTATTTT. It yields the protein CASSVAGLAGSTDTQYF.

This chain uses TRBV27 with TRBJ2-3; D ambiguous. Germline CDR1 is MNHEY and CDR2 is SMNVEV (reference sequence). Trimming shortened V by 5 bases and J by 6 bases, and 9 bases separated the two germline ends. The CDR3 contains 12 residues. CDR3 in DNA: TGTGCCAGCAGTCCGGGTCGGGATACGCAGTATTTT. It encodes CASSPGRDTQYF.

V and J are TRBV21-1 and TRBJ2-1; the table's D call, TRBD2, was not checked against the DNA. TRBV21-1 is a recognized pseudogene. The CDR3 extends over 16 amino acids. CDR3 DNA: TGTGCCAGCAACCTTCACGGGGGGCGCCCGCTGAGTGAGCAGTTCTTC. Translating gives CASNLHGGRPLSEQFF.

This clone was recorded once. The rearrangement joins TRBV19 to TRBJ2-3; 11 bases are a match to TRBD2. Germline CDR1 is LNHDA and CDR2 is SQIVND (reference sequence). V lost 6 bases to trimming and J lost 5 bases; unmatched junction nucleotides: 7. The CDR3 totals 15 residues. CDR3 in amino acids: CASSTLGTSGDTQYF. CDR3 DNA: TGTGCCAGTAGCACCCTCGGGACTAGCGGAGATACGCAGTATTTT.

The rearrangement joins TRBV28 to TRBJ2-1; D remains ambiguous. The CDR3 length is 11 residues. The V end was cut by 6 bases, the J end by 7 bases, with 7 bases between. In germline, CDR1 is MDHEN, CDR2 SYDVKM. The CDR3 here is CASSLRNEQFF. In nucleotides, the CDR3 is TGTGCCAGCAGCCTCCGGAATGAGCAGTTCTTC. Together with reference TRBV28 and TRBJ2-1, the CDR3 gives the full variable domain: DVKVTQSSRYLVKRTGEKVFLECVQDMDHENMFWYRQDPGLGLRLIYFSYDVKMKEKGDIPEGYSVSREKKERFSLILESASTNQTSMYLCASSLRNEQFFGPGTRLTVL.

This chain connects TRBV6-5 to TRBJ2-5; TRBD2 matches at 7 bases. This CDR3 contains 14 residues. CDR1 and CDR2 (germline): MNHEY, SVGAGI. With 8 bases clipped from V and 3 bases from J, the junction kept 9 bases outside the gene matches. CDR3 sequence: CASGGQRDKETQYF. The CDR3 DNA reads TGTGCCAGCGGTGGGCAGCGGGATAAAGAGACCCAGTACTTC.

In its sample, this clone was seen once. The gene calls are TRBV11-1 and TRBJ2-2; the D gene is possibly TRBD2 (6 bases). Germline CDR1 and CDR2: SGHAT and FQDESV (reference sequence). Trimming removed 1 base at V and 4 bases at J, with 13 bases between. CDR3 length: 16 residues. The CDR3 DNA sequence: TGTGCCAGCAGCTTAGGGACTACCTCGGGCACCGGGGAGCTGTTTTTT. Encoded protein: CASSLGTTSGTGELFF.

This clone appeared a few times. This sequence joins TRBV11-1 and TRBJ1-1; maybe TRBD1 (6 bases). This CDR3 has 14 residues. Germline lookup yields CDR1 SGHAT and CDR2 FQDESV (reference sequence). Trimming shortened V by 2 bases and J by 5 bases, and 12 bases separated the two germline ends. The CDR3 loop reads CASSLQGKGTEAFF. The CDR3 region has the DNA TGTGCCAGCAGCTTACAGGGGAAGGGAACTGAAGCTTTCTTT.

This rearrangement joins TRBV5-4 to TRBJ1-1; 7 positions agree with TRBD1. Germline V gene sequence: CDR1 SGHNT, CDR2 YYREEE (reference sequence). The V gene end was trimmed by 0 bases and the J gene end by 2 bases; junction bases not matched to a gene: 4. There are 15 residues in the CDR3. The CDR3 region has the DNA TGTGCCAGCAGCTTGGCGACAGGGAGAAACACTGAAGCTTTCTTT. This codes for CASSLATGRNTEAFF. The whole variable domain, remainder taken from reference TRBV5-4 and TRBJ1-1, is ETGVTQSPTHLIKTRGQQVTLRCSSQSGHNTVSWYQQALGQGPQFIFQYYREEENGRGNFPPRFSGLQFPNYSSELNVNALELDDSALYLCASSLATGRNTEAFFGQGTRLTVV.

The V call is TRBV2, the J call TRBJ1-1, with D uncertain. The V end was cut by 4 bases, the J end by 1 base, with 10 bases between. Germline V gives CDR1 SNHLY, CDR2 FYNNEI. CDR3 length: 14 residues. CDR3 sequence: CASSGAEGNTEAFF. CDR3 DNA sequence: TGTGCCAGCAGTGGAGCCGAGGGGAACACTGAAGCTTTCTTT.

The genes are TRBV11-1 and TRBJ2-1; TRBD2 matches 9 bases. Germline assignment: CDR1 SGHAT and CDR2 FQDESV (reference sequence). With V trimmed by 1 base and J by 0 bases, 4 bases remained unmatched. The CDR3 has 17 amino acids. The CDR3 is CASSLGTTSGSYNEQFF. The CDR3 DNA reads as TGTGCCAGCAGCTTAGGAACGACTAGCGGCTCCTACAATGAGCAGTTCTTC.

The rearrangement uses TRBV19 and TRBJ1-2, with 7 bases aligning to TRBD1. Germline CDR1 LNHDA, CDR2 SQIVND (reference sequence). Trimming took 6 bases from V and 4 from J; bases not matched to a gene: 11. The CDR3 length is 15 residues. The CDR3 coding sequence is TGTGCCAGTAGACTTACGCGACAGGGCGGCTATGGCTACACCTTC. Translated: CASRLTRQGGYGYTF.

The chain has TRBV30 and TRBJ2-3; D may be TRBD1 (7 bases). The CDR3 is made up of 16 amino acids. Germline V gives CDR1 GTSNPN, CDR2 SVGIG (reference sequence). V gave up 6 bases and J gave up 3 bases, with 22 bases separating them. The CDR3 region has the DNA TGTGCCTGCCATAAGTCGACAGGGAGGACGACAGATACGCAGTATTTT. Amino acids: CACHKSTGRTTDTQYF.

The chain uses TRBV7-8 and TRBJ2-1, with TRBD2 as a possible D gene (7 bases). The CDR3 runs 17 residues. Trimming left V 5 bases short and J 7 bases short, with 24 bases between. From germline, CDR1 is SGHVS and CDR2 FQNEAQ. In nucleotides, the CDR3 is TGTGCCAGCAGCCACAAATTGATTGGGGGGGGCGTTAATGAGCAGTTCTTC. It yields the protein CASSHKLIGGGVNEQFF.

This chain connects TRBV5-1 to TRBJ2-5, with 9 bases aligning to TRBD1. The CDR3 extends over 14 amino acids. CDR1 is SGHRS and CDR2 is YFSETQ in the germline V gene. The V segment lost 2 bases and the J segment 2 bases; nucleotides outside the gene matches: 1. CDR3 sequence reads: CASSLQGAQETQYF. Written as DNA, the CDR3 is TGCGCCAGCAGCTTACAGGGGGCGCAAGAGACCCAGTACTTC.

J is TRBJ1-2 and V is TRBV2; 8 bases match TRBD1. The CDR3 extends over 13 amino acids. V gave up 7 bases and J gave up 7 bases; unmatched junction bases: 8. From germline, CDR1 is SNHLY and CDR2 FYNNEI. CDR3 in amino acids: CASNPRGLSGYTF. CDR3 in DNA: TGTGCCAGCAACCCCAGGGGGCTATCTGGCTACACCTTC.

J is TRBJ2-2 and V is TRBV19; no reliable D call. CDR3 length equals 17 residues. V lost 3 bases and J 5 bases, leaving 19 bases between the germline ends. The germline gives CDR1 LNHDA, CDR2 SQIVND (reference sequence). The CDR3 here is CASSIDGSRSGTGELFF. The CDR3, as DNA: TGTGCCAGTAGTATCGACGGTTCCCGGAGTGGGACCGGGGAGCTGTTTTTT.